These 30 T cell receptor beta chains were sequenced from one sample in a study of T cells after posttransplantation cyclophosphamide. Controls had myeloablative marrow grafts with methotrexate and calcineurin inhibitor, sampled at 1 year. TCRdb's table, derived via immunoSEQ multiplex PCR, lists solely in-frame clones and lacks some. The table has about 15,000 clones, roughly 84% seen once. This material consisted of PBMCs, taken after an allogeneic stem cell transplant with a calcineurin inhibitor and methotrexate. The receptor set was obtained from a male patient between 45 and 60 years old who received an allogeneic stem cell transplant from an unrelated donor, was CMV-positive, and had chronic GVHD only. Some of the T cells might come from the graft donor.

In its sample, this clone was seen a few times. The rearrangement joins TRBV19 to TRBJ1-2; 7 bases align to TRBD1. The ends lost 7 bases at V and 4 bases at J; junction bases unmatched: 6. The CDR3 length is 13 residues. Germline-derived CDR1 and CDR2 are LNHDA and SQIVND (reference sequence). The CDR3 bases are TGTGCCAGTACACCGGGACAGAGCTATGGCTACACCTTC. It is translated as CASTPGQSYGYTF. The whole variable domain, remainder taken from reference TRBV19 and TRBJ1-2, is DGGITQSPKYLFRKEGQNVTLSCEQNLNHDAMYWYRQDPGQGLRLIYYSQIVNDFQKGDIAEGYSVSREKKESFPLTVTSAQKNPTAFYLCASTPGQSYGYTFGSGTRLTVV.

The J gene is TRBJ2-7, the V gene TRBV5-3; 9 bases are shared with TRBD1. TRBV5-3 is reported as an ORF; its role is uncertain. The CDR3 is 16 residues long. V dropped 4 bases and J dropped 5; count of bases not matched to a gene: 13. CDR3 in DNA: TGTGCCAGAAGCCATATCCGGGACAGGGATAGCCACGAGCAGTACTTC. It codes for CARSHIRDRDSHEQYF.

This clone was detected only once. This chain connects TRBV5-1 to TRBJ2-7; the match to TRBD2 covers 9 bases. Germline CDR1 reads SGHRS; CDR2 reads YFSETQ. The junction had 18 bases not matched to a gene; V was cut back by 2 bases and J by 6 bases. The CDR3 runs to 18 residues. The CDR3 DNA sequence: TGCGCCAGCAGCTTTTTAGGTCCTGGGGCAAGCGGGAGGTCCGAGCAGTACTTC. Encoded protein: CASSFLGPGASGRSEQYF.

This chain uses TRBV19 with TRBJ2-7, with D tentatively TRBD1 (5 bases). Trimming removed 3 bases at V and 4 bases at J, with 16 bases between. Germline V CDR1 and CDR2: LNHDA, SQIVND (reference sequence). The CDR3 has 15 amino acids. The DNA of the CDR3 is TGTGCCAGTAGTATCTTTGGACACAAGAGTTACGAGCAGTACTTC. This encodes CASSIFGHKSYEQYF.

The CDR3: CASSLNEKLFF. The CDR3 DNA sequence: TGTGCCAGCAGTTTAAATGAAAAACTGTTTTTT. This chain joins TRBV6-6 and TRBJ1-4, with D unresolved. CDR3 length equals 11 residues. V gave up 4 bases and J gave up 5 bases, with 2 bases separating them. Germline CDR1 MNHNY, CDR2 SVGAGI (reference sequence).

V is TRBV7-2 and J is TRBJ2-1, with 7 nucleotides matching TRBD2. The CDR3 runs to 17 residues. The V gene's germline CDR1 is SGHTA and CDR2 FQGNSA. V shed 4 bases, J shed 0 bases, and the junction held 9 bases outside the gene matches. For the CDR3, the DNA is TGTGCCAGCAGCTCCATGGGGGGGGTGAGCTCCTACAATGAGCAGTTCTTC. This encodes CASSSMGGVSSYNEQFF.

The rearrangement links TRBV18 to TRBJ1-4; D possibly corresponds to TRBD1 (6 bases). The CDR3 is 14 amino acids. The germline V gene has CDR1 KGHSH and CDR2 LQKENI. Deletions cut 3 bases from V and 5 bases from J, with 10 bases between. CDR3: CASSPLDRNEKLFF. DNA for the CDR3: TGTGCCAGCTCACCGCTAGACAGGAATGAAAAACTGTTTTTT.

This rearrangement joins TRBV27 to TRBJ2-5, with TRBD1 matching over 11 bases. Germline V gives CDR1 MNHEY, CDR2 SMNVEV (reference sequence). The CDR3 is 18 amino acids. With V trimmed by 6 bases and J by 5 bases, 17 bases remained unmatched. The CDR3 is CASSRGQGAKANRETQYF. In DNA form, the CDR3 reads TGTGCCAGCAGCCGAGGACAGGGGGCTAAAGCTAACCGGGAGACCCAGTACTTC.

V gene TRBV5-6 combines with J gene TRBJ2-7, with 11 bases identical to TRBD2. Trimming at V came to 3 bases and at J to 2 bases, leaving 10 bases not matched to a gene. Germline-derived CDR1 and CDR2 are SGHDT and YYEEEE. The CDR3 extends over 17 amino acids. DNA for the CDR3: TGTGCCAGCAGCTACAGACTAGCGGGGAGAACAACCTACGAGCAGTACTTC. As protein: CASSYRLAGRTTYEQYF.

This chain uses TRBV6-5 with TRBJ2-4; 8 nucleotides match TRBD1. CDR1 and CDR2 (germline): MNHEY, SVGAGI. This CDR3 has 14 residues. V lost 2 bases and J lost 6; bases outside the gene matches: 3. The CDR3 protein is CASSYGQGTNIQYF. The CDR3 coding sequence is TGTGCCAGCAGTTACGGACAGGGTACAAACATTCAGTACTTC.

The chain is built from TRBV6-6 and TRBJ2-7, with a weak D call TRBD2 (5 bases). The CDR3 spans 15 residues. The germline gives CDR1 MNHNY, CDR2 SVGAGI (reference sequence). V lost 7 bases and J lost 3, with 19 bases in between. CDR3 protein: CASTPFLEAIYEQYF. DNA of the CDR3: TGTGCCAGCACCCCCTTCCTGGAGGCCATCTACGAGCAGTACTTC.

This clone came up a few times. V usage is TRBV2 and J usage is TRBJ2-5, with TRBD1 as a possible D gene (5 bases). V lost 2 bases and J 5 bases, leaving 9 bases between the germline ends. Germline V CDR1 and CDR2: SNHLY, FYNNEI. The CDR3 has 13 residues. The CDR3 region is CASSEYGAETQYF. CDR3 bases: TGTGCCAGCAGTGAATATGGGGCTGAGACCCAGTACTTC. The entire variable domain, with the rest obtained from reference TRBV2 and TRBJ2-5, is as follows: EPEVTQTPSHQVTQMGQEVILRCVPISNHLYFYWYRQILGQKVEFLVSFYNNEISEKSEIFDDQFSVERPDGSNFTLKIRSTKLEDSAMYFCASSEYGAETQYFGPGTRLLVL.

This clone showed up just a few times. The chain uses TRBV5-5 and TRBJ2-5, with D possibly matching TRBD2 (6 bases). The CDR3 extends over 15 amino acids. V lost 0 bases, J lost 6 bases, and 15 bases lay in between. The germline V gene encodes CDR1 SGHKS and CDR2 YYEKEE (reference sequence). CDR3 DNA: TGTGCCAGCAGCTTGGAGGCAGGGAGGTCAAAGACCCAGTACTTC. It codes for CASSLEAGRSKTQYF. The whole variable domain, filled in from reference TRBV5-5 and TRBJ2-5, reads DAGVTQSPTHLIKTRGQQVTLRCSPISGHKSVSWYQQVLGQGPQFIFQYYEKEERGRGNFPDRFSARQFPNYSSELNVNALLLGDSALYLCASSLEAGRSKTQYFGPGTRLLVL.

The gene calls are TRBV5-1 and TRBJ2-2, with 9 bases identical to TRBD2. The germline V gene has CDR1 SGHRS and CDR2 YFSETQ. The CDR3 runs 17 residues. The trim removed 0 bases at V and 5 bases at J, leaving 8 bases unmatched. CDR3 amino acids: CASSLEGSGSITGELFF. CDR3 coding DNA: TGCGCCAGCAGCTTGGAGGGTAGCGGGAGTATAACCGGGGAGCTGTTTTTT.

This chain connects TRBV27 to TRBJ2-7; 9 bases match TRBD1. This CDR3 has 14 amino acids. From germline, CDR1 is MNHEY and CDR2 SMNVEV (reference sequence). After removal of 2 bases from V and 7 bases from J, the junction contained 6 bases not matched to a gene. Here the CDR3 DNA reads TGTGCCAGCAGTTTAGGGGTCGGGACAGGGGAGCAGTACTTC. Its protein is CASSLGVGTGEQYF.

The V call is TRBV5-5, the J call TRBJ2-5; 8 bases match TRBD2. The junction had 6 bases not matched to a gene; V was cut back by 1 base and J by 1 base. The CDR3 totals 16 residues. Germline V gene lookup returns CDR1 SGHKS and CDR2 YYEKEE (reference sequence). The CDR3 reads CASSLTRRGAQETQYF. The CDR3 DNA sequence: TGTGCCAGCAGCTTGACGAGGCGGGGGGCCCAAGAGACCCAGTACTTC.

The rearrangement links TRBV27 to TRBJ1-1, with 9 bases identical to TRBD1. V trimming: 7 bases; J trimming: 0 bases; junction bases outside the gene matches: 3. The germline gives CDR1 MNHEY, CDR2 SMNVEV (reference sequence). The CDR3 has 14 amino acids. The CDR3 region has the DNA TGTGCCAGCACCGGACAGGGGCTGAACACTGAAGCTTTCTTT. Translated: CASTGQGLNTEAFF.

The V call is TRBV2, the J call TRBJ1-1; D remains ambiguous. The CDR3 is 14 residues long. CDR1 is SNHLY, CDR2 FYNNEI, per germline. Trimming pared 3 bases from V and 0 bases from J, leaving 8 bases between. CDR3: CASSEAKMNTEAFF. The DNA for the CDR3 is TGTGCCAGCAGTGAGGCCAAAATGAACACTGAAGCTTTCTTT.

This sequence joins TRBV7-8 and TRBJ2-1; TRBD1 agrees at 7 bases. The CDR3 has 15 residues. J gave up 3 bases and V 4 bases, and 6 bases lay outside the gene matches. Germline assignment: CDR1 SGHVS and CDR2 FQNEAQ. The CDR3 nucleotides read TGTGCCAGCAGCTCGTACAGGGGAAGCTACAATGAGCAGTTCTTC. This codes for CASSSYRGSYNEQFF.

V is TRBV9 and J is TRBJ2-5, with a tentative D call TRBD2 (7 bases). Trimming stripped 4 bases from V and 4 bases from J, with 26 bases between. Germline assignment: CDR1 SGDLS and CDR2 YYNGEE. This CDR3 is 18 amino acids long. For the CDR3, the DNA is TGTGCCAGCAGCCTCGCCGGGGGGCTTTTACGTAAGACAGAGACCCAGTACTTC. Translation: CASSLAGGLLRKTETQYF.

This chain joins TRBV27 and TRBJ1-2; tentatively, D is TRBD1 (6 bases). Germline loops: CDR1 MNHEY, CDR2 SMNVEV (reference sequence). Trimming left V 2 bases short and J 5 bases short, with 18 bases between. This CDR3 contains 16 residues. The CDR3 here is CASSLRGGQNWYGYTF. Written as DNA, the CDR3 is TGTGCCAGCAGTTTACGCGGAGGACAGAACTGGTATGGCTACACCTTC.

The J gene is TRBJ2-2, the V gene TRBV27; D uncertain. The CDR3 length is 15 residues. V lost 2 bases to trimming and J lost 1 base, with 8 bases between them. In germline, CDR1 is MNHEY, CDR2 SMNVEV (reference sequence). CDR3 sequence (DNA): TGTGCCAGCAGTTTAAGCGTAGGGAACACCGGGGAGCTGTTTTTT. Translation gives CASSLSVGNTGELFF.

The V gene is TRBV5-1, the J gene TRBJ2-2; D not resolved. Germline V gene lookup returns CDR1 SGHRS and CDR2 YFSETQ. The CDR3 is made up of 13 amino acids. V shed 4 bases and J shed 5 bases, with 9 bases lying between them. This CDR3 reads CASSPVVTGELFF. Written as DNA, the CDR3 is TGCGCCAGCAGCCCCGTTGTTACCGGGGAGCTGTTTTTT.

The chain uses TRBV18 and TRBJ2-7; 7 bases align to TRBD1. V dropped 6 bases and J dropped 2; count of bases not matched to a gene: 7. There are 14 residues in the CDR3. Germline V gives CDR1 KGHSH, CDR2 LQKENI. The CDR3: CASSPGTATYEQYF. The CDR3 bases are TGTGCCAGCTCCCCCGGGACAGCAACCTACGAGCAGTACTTC.

The genes are TRBV9 and TRBJ2-7, with TRBD2 as a possible D gene (6 bases). The CDR3 covers 15 residues. Trimming took 0 bases from V and 6 from J, leaving 16 bases between them. Germline CDR1 reads SGDLS; CDR2 reads YYNGEE. The CDR3 nucleotides read TGTGCCAGCAGCGTAGCGGGGAGAACTAGCAGCGAGCAGTACTTC. Amino acid sequence: CASSVAGRTSSEQYF.

V gene TRBV7-9 combines with J gene TRBJ2-1; maybe TRBD1 (6 bases). Trimming left V 6 bases short and J 3 bases short, with 24 bases between. There are 18 residues in the CDR3. Germline values: CDR1 SEHNR, CDR2 FQNEAQ (reference sequence). In DNA form, the CDR3 reads TGTGCCAGCAGTCTCCCCAAAGGCTGGGACATAAACTACAATGAGCAGTTCTTC. The encoded protein is CASSLPKGWDINYNEQFF.

This clone appeared once. The rearrangement links TRBV2 to TRBJ2-7; 8 bases align to TRBD1. Looked up from germline, CDR1 is SNHLY and CDR2 is FYNNEI. There are 16 residues in the CDR3. Trimming cost V 6 bases and J 6 bases; bases outside gene matches: 16. CDR3 loop: CASRETGTGLRVEQYF. CDR3 bases: TGTGCCAGCAGAGAGACCGGGACAGGTTTGAGGGTCGAGCAGTACTTC.

This clone was detected once. Its ends do not fully match the called genes, so a read error is possible. The chain is built from TRBV4-2 and TRBJ2-1; 13 nucleotides line up with TRBD2. Per the germline V gene, CDR1 is LGHNA and CDR2 is YNFKEQ. The CDR3 contains 17 residues. CDR3 DNA sequence: TGTGCCAGCAGCCGGTGGACTAGCGGGGGCCTAAACAATGGGCAGTTCTTC. Residues: CASSRWTSGGLNNGQFF.

The V gene is TRBV7-9, the J gene TRBJ2-1; 7 nucleotides agree with TRBD2. J gave up 0 bases and V 4 bases, and 9 bases lay outside the gene matches. This CDR3 has 17 amino acids. The germline CDR1 and CDR2 sequences are SEHNR and FQNEAQ (reference sequence). The CDR3 DNA reads TGTGCCAGCAGCTCGAGACTAGCCGAGAGCTCCTACAATGAGCAGTTCTTC. It yields the protein CASSSRLAESSYNEQFF. Full variable domain (rest looked up from reference TRBV7-9 and TRBJ2-1): DTGVSQNPRHKITKRGQNVTFRCDPISEHNRLYWYRQTLGQGPEFLTYFQNEAQLEKSRLLSDRFSAERPKGSFSTLEIQRTEQGDSAMYLCASSSRLAESSYNEQFFGPGTRLTVL.

The chain carries TRBV7-2 and TRBJ1-1; D not resolved. The V and J ends lost 5 bases and 11 bases respectively, with 18 bases between them. The germline V gene has CDR1 SGHTA and CDR2 FQGNSA. This CDR3 comprises 13 residues. The CDR3 region has the DNA TGTGCCAGCAGCCTAGGCGGTGGTAGAGGGGCTTTCTTT. Translation gives CASSLGGGRGAFF.